This T cell receptor (beta chain) was profiled in a study of OX40 agonist ivuxolimab in advanced cancers. Study context: Patients receiving dose escalation had hepatocellular carcinoma, melanoma, renal cell or head and neck cancer.

The data were produced by immunoSEQ multiplex PCR, yet TCRdb's version contains in-frame clones alone and is incomplete. The sample has 50,000 to 75,000 clones; around 90% are singletons. V was clipped by 5 bases and J by 1 base, with 10 bases between them. Germline lookup yields CDR1 MNHEY and CDR2 SMNVEV (reference sequence). The CDR3 has 14 amino acids. The clonotype was recovered from an adult with an advanced solid tumor such as melanoma, head and neck, liver or kidney cancer. This material consisted of CD4+ or CD8+ T cells sorted from blood, taken in a trial of the OX40 agonist ivuxolimab. The chain couples TRBV27 to TRBJ2-3, with D possibly being TRBD1 or TRBD2 (5 bases each). The CDR3 DNA is TGTGCCAGCAGTCCCCGGGACGGCACAGATACGCAGTATTTT. This encodes CASSPRDGTDTQYF.